This is a list of T cell receptor beta chains from one sample in a study of beta chain features in type 1 diabetes. Here immunoSEQ multiplex PCR was the method, and the copy in TCRdb shows in-frame clones only, minus some. The data show 310,000 or so clones, roughly 8% seen once. The source material was central memory CD4+ T cells from blood. The origin of the receptors is a woman aged 18-35 years in good health. The CDR3 runs from the conserved cysteine through the conserved F or W. Clone size is not always given. Where it is, it says once, few, many or a class for expanded clones.

>TRBJ2-7|TRBV2|few
CASSSDREGEQYF
>TRBJ2-7|TRBV28|many
CASSSGYEQYF
>TRBJ2-7|TRBV4-1|.
CASSQAPGQGTYEQYF
>TRBJ2-7|TRBV7-8|.
CASSLNTGSSYEQYF
>TRBJ1-2|TRBV7-9|few
CASSHDSFNYGYTF
>TRBJ1-1|TRBV10-3|.
CAISGVGREAFF
>TRBJ1-5|TRBV4-3|few
CASSQEWDRGHQPQHF
>TRBJ2-7|TRBV27|few
CASSYRGYNEQYF
>TRBJ1-4|TRBV5-1|few
CASSSTGSQGEKLFF
>TRBJ1-2|TRBV15|.
CATDIVRDRGSVRYGYTF
>TRBJ2-1|TRBV28|.
CASSVTSGTWEQFF
>TRBJ1-2|TRBV13|few
CASSTGGLHGYTF
>TRBJ2-7|TRBV18|.
CASSPGQVSYEQYF
>TRBJ2-3|TRBV4-3|.
CASSQRALGQGQEDTQYF
>TRBJ1-1|TRBV15|many
CATSNRYTEAFF
>TRBJ1-5|TRBV6-4|.
CASSDFTGNQPQHF
>TRBJ2-1|TRBV29-1|.
CSARIQSGLTYNEQFF
>TRBJ1-5|TRBV7-2|many
CASSRDRNQPQHF
>TRBJ2-3|TRBV11-3|many
CASSLGRDTQYF
>TRBJ1-2|TRBV28|few
CASSLAGRDYGYTF
>TRBJ2-1|TRBV28|.
CASSSPSLVGYNEQFF
>TRBJ2-1|TRBV4-1|few
CASSQGSSSGTRWGEQFF
>TRBJ2-5|TRBV7-2|few
CASSLEAGASGRETQYF
>TRBJ2-2|TRBV4-3|few
CASSQPAGQVPGELFF
>TRBJ2-2|TRBV19|many
CASSRGTSGSIGELFF
>TRBJ1-3|TRBV6-6|few
CASSDYGGAGNTIYF
>TRBJ1-2|TRBV7-2|.
CASMGADYGYTF
>TRBJ2-1|TRBV7-2|.
CASSLASGNPYNEQFF
>TRBJ2-2|TRBV6-5|few
CASRRAGSPGELFF
>TRBJ2-5|TRBV7-6|few
CASSLAGGQQYQETQYF
>TRBJ2-5|TRBV7-9|few
CASSLWEGTQYF
>TRBJ1-5|TRBV4-2|few
CASSSRGGGAHGQPQHF
>TRBJ2-1|TRBV6-5|few
CASSLANEQFF
>TRBJ2-7|TRBV18|few
CASSQTEYEQYF
>TRBJ1-2|TRBV25-1|.
CASSEYYYGYTF